This T cell receptor beta chain was recovered during a study of T cell changes during pregnancy in multiple sclerosis. The V gene end was trimmed by 2 bases and the J gene end by 8 bases; junction bases not matched to a gene: 6. The germline CDR1 and CDR2 sequences are MNHEY and SMNVEV (reference sequence). This CDR3 comprises 14 residues. Method: immunoSEQ multiplex PCR; TCRdb's copy keeps in-frame clones and lacks some. Of about 36,000 clones in the sample, approximately 89% were seen once. The clonotype was recovered from a female donor with multiple sclerosis, enrolled in a pregnancy study. Sample: CD8+ T cells from peripheral blood mononuclear cells, taken in the third trimester of pregnancy. The J gene is TRBJ2-1, the V gene TRBV27; 7 bases fit TRBD2. CDR3 region: CASSLVRETDEQFF. DNA of the CDR3: TGTGCCAGCAGTTTAGTGCGGGAGACGGATGAGCAGTTCTTC.